Listed below are T cell receptor beta chains from one sample, sequenced in a study of lymphopenia after photon versus proton radiotherapy. Sequenced by immunoSEQ multiplex PCR; TCRdb stores in-frame clones only, minus some. Of under 75,000 clones in the sample, just under 95% were seen once. The source was peripheral blood, collected from a patient treated with photon-based radiotherapy. These receptors all stem from a woman aged 40 to 55 with cholangiocarcinoma. CDR3s include the opening cysteine and the closing phenylalanine or tryptophan. Each record gives: D gene, J gene, V gene, clone size, CDR3 protein, CDR3 DNA. A D gene is named only where the DNA matches it firmly. Not every row has a clone size; where given, it reads once, few, many or a size class.

TRBD1,TRBJ1-2,TRBV19,-,CASRRTGVNYGYTF,TGTGCCAGTAGGCGGACAGGGGTTAACTATGGCTACACCTTC
TRBD2,TRBJ2-5,TRBV28,-,CATQLAGGEETQYF,TGTGCCACTCAGCTAGCGGGAGGGGAAGAGACCCAGTACTTC
-,TRBJ2-2,TRBV19,-,CASSIEFGGNKLGELFF,TGTGCCAGTAGTATAGAGTTCGGCGGGAATAAACTGGGAGAGCTGTTTTTT
-,TRBJ1-1,TRBV18,-,CASSPSAAGLMNTEAFF,TGTGCCAGCTCACCAAGTGCTGCAGGACTAATGAACACTGAAGCTTTCTTT
-,TRBJ2-1,TRBV5-1,-,CASSVVAGNEQFF,TGCGCCAGCAGCGTGGTAGCAGGCAATGAGCAGTTCTTC
TRBD1,TRBJ1-1,TRBV5-6,-,CASSGRTGGATEAFF,TGTGCCAGCAGCGGGCGGACAGGGGGGGCGACTGAAGCTTTCTTT
TRBD1,TRBJ2-3,TRBV7-2,-,CASSRDRATSTDTQYF,TGTGCCAGCAGCAGAGACAGGGCTACTAGCACAGATACGCAGTATTTT
-,TRBJ1-1,TRBV5-1,-,CASSLESRNTEAFF,TGCGCCAGCAGCTTGGAAAGCCGGAACACTGAAGCTTTCTTT
TRBD2,TRBJ2-5,TRBV18,-,CASSRGTIQETQYF,TGTGCCAGCTCCCGAGGGACTATTCAGGAGACCCAGTACTTC
-,TRBJ2-7,TRBV4-1,-,CASSQIAGELRAYEQYF,TGCGCCAGCAGCCAAATCGCCGGGGAATTGCGGGCCTACGAGCAGTACTTC
-,TRBJ2-5,TRBV5-1,-,CASSLRRELGQETQYF,TGCGCCAGCAGCTTGCGGCGAGAATTAGGGCAAGAGACCCAGTACTTC
-,TRBJ2-1,TRBV21-1,-,CAIRVDRTNEQFF,TGTGCCATAAGGGTTGACAGGACCAATGAGCAGTTCTTC
TRBD2,TRBJ2-4,TRBV30,-,CAWSASGGTSLHF,TGTGCCTGGAGTGCAAGTGGGGGGACTAGCTTGCACTTC
TRBD1,TRBJ2-7,TRBV20-1,-,CSGGQGYEQYF,TGCAGTGGGGGACAGGGCTACGAGCAGTACTTC
-,TRBJ2-7,TRBV10-3,-,CAISAGLNGDEQYF,TGTGCCATCAGTGCAGGGCTTAACGGAGACGAGCAGTACTTC
TRBD1,TRBJ1-2,TRBV6-5,-,CASSSPGQGYGYTF,TGTGCCAGCAGTTCCCCGGGACAGGGCTATGGCTACACCTTC
-,TRBJ1-2,TRBV4-1,-,CASSQDFNGGLNYGYTF,TGCGCCAGCAGCCAAGATTTCAACGGGGGACTAAACTATGGCTACACCTTC
-,TRBJ2-2,TRBV18,-,CASSSAPRQVLSTNTGELFF,TGTGCCAGCTCCTCGGCCCCCAGACAGGTCCTTTCGACGAACACCGGGGAGCTGTTTTTT
TRBD1,TRBJ2-1,TRBV4-3,-,CASSQELSGGNEQFF,TGCGCCAGCAGCCAAGAACTTTCAGGGGGCAATGAGCAGTTCTTC
-,TRBJ1-5,TRBV6-1,-,CATTLTYSNQPQHF,TGTGCCACCACCCTAACCTATAGCAATCAGCCCCAGCATTTT
-,TRBJ1-1,TRBV5-6,-,CASFPQGTTEAFF,TGTGCCAGCTTCCCCCAGGGGACCACTGAAGCTTTCTTT
-,TRBJ2-7,TRBV6-5,-,CASSPERRTNYEQYF,TGTGCCAGCAGCCCGGAAAGAAGGACAAACTACGAGCAGTACTTC
TRBD1,TRBJ1-2,TRBV15,-,CATSDLRGGTGVSGGYTF,TGTGCCACCAGCGACCTTAGAGGCGGGACAGGGGTTAGTGGGGGCTACACCTTC
TRBD1,TRBJ1-2,TRBV10-3,-,CATTAGGNHGYTF,TGTGCCACCACGGCAGGGGGTAATCATGGCTACACCTTC
-,TRBJ1-1,TRBV13,-,CASSHRVSTEAFF,TGTGCCAGCAGCCACAGGGTGAGTACTGAAGCTTTCTTT
-,TRBJ2-7,TRBV2,-,CASRDNSYEQYF,TGTGCCAGCAGAGACAATTCCTACGAGCAGTACTTC
-,TRBJ1-2,TRBV1,-,CTSERDRVPFEYGYTF,TGCACCAGCGAGCGGGACAGGGTCCCCTTCGAGTATGGCTACACCTTC
TRBD2,TRBJ2-3,TRBV5-4,-,CASSTRLAGGTDTQYF,TGTGCCAGCAGCACCAGACTAGCGGGAGGAACAGATACGCAGTATTTT
-,TRBJ2-5,TRBV28,once,CATSLETQYF,TGTGCCACCTCCCTTGAGACCCAGTACTTC
TRBD1,TRBJ2-7,TRBV28,once,CASKIGGQGNEQYF,TGTGCCAGCAAAATCGGGGGACAGGGGAACGAGCAGTACTTC
-,TRBJ2-1,TRBV5-1,once,CASSLVVGGSYNEQFF,TGCGCCAGCAGCTTGGTCGTGGGAGGATCCTACAATGAGCAGTTCTTC
-,TRBJ2-1,TRBV19,-,CASSSLVSNEQFF,TGTGCCAGTAGTTCCCTAGTCTCCAATGAGCAGTTCTTC
-,TRBJ1-2,TRBV28,-,CASSSPYSYTF,TGTGCCAGCAGTTCACCCTATAGCTACACCTTC
TRBD1,TRBJ1-1,TRBV9,-,CASSEGPDRATTEAFF,TGTGCCAGCAGCGAGGGACCCGACAGGGCGACCACTGAAGCTTTCTTT
TRBD1,TRBJ2-3,TRBV4-3,-,CASSTGAPSTDTQYF,TGCGCCAGCAGTACAGGGGCGCCTAGCACAGATACGCAGTATTTT
-,TRBJ1-2,TRBV27,-,CASSPRNNYGYTF,TGTGCCAGCAGTCCTCGGAATAACTATGGCTACACCTTC